This T cell receptor (beta chain) was recorded in a study of T cell responses to AZD1222 COVID-19 vaccine. For this clone: Its cognate antigen is unknown.

Repertoires were generated with immunoSEQ multiplex PCR, while TCRdb's copy carries only in-frame clones and drops some. This sample has fewer than 250,000 clones, with around 93% found just once. Whole-study findings and limits: Most donors were white British and more were female, and clonal diversity was possibly underestimated. As reported, nearly half of all spike-specific TCRs target variant regions that are unmutated. Vaccination with two AZD1222 doses was followed by a rise in Spike-specific TCR breadth and depth. Seropositive AZD1222 recipients at baseline numbered only five or six.

Trimming removed 3 bases at V and 8 bases at J, with 13 bases between. CDR3 length: 13 amino acids. Germline CDR1 and CDR2: KGHSH and LQKENI. The chain joins TRBV18 to TRBJ1-2, with TRBD1 as a possible D gene (6 bases). The TCR was taken from an adult in good health. Material: peripheral blood, obtained on day 0 of MenACWY control vaccination. The CDR3 loop reads CASSPQEGGGYTF. CDR3 nucleotide sequence: TGTGCCAGCTCACCCCAAGAAGGGGGAGGCTACACCTTC.